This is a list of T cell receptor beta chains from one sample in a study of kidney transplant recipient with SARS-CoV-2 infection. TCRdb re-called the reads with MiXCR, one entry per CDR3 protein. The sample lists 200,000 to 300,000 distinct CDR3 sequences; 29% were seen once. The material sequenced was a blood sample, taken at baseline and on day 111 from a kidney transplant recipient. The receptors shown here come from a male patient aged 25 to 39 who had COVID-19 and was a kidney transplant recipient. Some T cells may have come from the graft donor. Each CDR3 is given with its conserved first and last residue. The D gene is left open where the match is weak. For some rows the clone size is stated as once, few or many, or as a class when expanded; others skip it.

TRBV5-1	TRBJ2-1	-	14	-	CASSFPGPLNERFF	TGCGCCAGCAGCTTCCCGGGACCCCTCAATGAGCGGTTCTTC
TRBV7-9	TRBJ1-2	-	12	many	CASSLGRAGYTF	TGTGCCAGCAGCTTGGGCAGGGCTGGCTACACCTTC
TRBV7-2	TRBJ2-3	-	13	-	CASSFGTRDTQYF	TGTGCCAGCAGCTTCGGGACTCGAGATACGCAGTATTTT
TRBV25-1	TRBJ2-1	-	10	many	CASSDYEQFF	TGTGCCAGCAGTGATTACGAGCAGTTCTTC
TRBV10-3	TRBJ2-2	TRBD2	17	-	CAISKSLAGDGPGELFF	TGTGCCATCAGTAAGTCCCTGGCGGGAGATGGACCCGGGGAGCTGTTTTTT
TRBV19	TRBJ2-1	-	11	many	CASSRRTEQFF	TGTGCCAGTAGCCGTAGAACTGAGCAGTTCTTC
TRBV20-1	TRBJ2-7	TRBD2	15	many	CSAKIGLAEFYEQYF	TGCAGTGCTAAAATTGGACTAGCGGAATTCTACGAGCAGTACTTC
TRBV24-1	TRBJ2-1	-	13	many	CATSGLVGDEQFF	TGTGCCACCTCCGGGCTAGTTGGCGATGAGCAGTTCTTC
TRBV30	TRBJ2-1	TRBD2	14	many	CAWSVGRGHNEQFF	TGTGCCTGGAGTGTCGGGAGGGGACACAATGAGCAGTTCTTC
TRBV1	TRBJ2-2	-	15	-	CTSHDLAAEHRGAVF	TGCACCAGTCACGATCTAGCAGCCGAACACCGGGGAGCTGTTTTT
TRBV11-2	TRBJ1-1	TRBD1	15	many	CASSLRGLGYTEAFF	TGTGCCAGCAGCCTCAGGGGGCTCGGGTACACTGAAGCTTTCTTT
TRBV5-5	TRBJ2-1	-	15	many	CASSWRTGRGNEQFF	TGTGCCAGCAGCTGGAGGACAGGGAGGGGCAATGAGCAGTTCTTC
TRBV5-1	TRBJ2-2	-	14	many	CASSIDTNTGELFF	TGCGCCAGCAGCATAGACACGAACACCGGGGAGCTGTTTTTT
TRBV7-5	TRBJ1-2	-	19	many	CISVPEICPEVGKTYGYTF	-
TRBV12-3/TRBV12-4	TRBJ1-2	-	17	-	CACSKTHTAGKTYGYTF	TGTGCCTGCAGTAAAACGCACACAGCAGGAAAGACCTATGGCTACACCTTC
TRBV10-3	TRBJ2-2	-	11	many	CAIGDTGELFF	TGTGCCATCGGGGATACCGGGGAGCTGTTTTTT
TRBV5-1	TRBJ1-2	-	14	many	CASSSTHGNYGYTF	TGCGCCAGCAGCTCGACCCATGGAAACTATGGCTACACCTTC
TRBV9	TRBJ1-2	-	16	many	CASCRVYSRKTYGYTF	TGTGCCAGCTGCAGGGTGTACTCAAGAAAGACCTATGGCTACACCTTC
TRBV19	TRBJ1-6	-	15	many	CASSPSSGGNSPLHF	TGTGCCAGTAGTCCTTCCTCAGGTGGTAATTCACCCCTCCACTTT
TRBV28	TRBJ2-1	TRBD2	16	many	CASSSIVAGRYNEQFF	TGTGCCAGCAGTTCCATCGTAGCGGGACGATACAATGAGCAGTTCTTC
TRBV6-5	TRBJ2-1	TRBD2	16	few	CASRESRAGAHNEQFF	TGTGCCAGCAGAGAAAGTCGGGCGGGAGCTCACAATGAGCAGTTCTTC
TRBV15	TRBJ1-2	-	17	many	CATSDCKRCGKTYGYTF	TGTGCCACCAGCGACTGTAAAAGGTGTGGAAAGACCTATGGCTACACCTTC
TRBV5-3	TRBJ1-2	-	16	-	CARNWKVVRKTYGYTF	TGTGCCAGAAATTGGAAAGTGGTGAGAAAGACCTATGGCTACACCTTC
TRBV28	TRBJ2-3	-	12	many	CASRGTTDTQYF	TGTGCCAGCAGGGGCACCACAGATACGCAGTATTTT
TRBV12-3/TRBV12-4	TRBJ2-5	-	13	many	CASSLWMGETQYF	TGTGCCAGCAGTTTATGGATGGGGGAGACCCAGTACTTC
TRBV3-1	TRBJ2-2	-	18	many	CASSAEVPISGLTGELFF	TGTGCCAGCAGCGCTGAGGTTCCCATTTCAGGCTTGACCGGGGAGCTGTTTTTT
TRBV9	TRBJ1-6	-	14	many	CASSVASADSPLHF	TGTGCCAGCAGCGTAGCGTCAGCCGATTCACCCCTCCACTTT
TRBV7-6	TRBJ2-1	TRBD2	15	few	CASSLAASGTGEQFF	TGTGCCAGCAGCTTAGCGGCTAGCGGGACGGGGGAGCAGTTCTTC
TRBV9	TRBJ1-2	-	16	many	CASRGTYSRKTYGYTF	TGTGCCAGCAGGGGTACGTACTCAAGAAAGACCTATGGCTACACCTTC
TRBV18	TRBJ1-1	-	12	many	CASSPMGSEAFF	TGTGCCAGCTCACCAATGGGCAGCGAAGCTTTCTTT
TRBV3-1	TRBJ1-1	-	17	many	CASSAGPPISIRTEAFF	TGTGCCAGCAGCGCGGGTCCTCCCATTTCAATTCGCACTGAAGCTTTCTTT
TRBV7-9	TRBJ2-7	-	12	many	CASSSRIYEQYF	TGTGCCAGCAGCTCCCGAATCTACGAGCAGTACTTC
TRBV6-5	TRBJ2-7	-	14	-	CASSQTGGAYEQYF	TGTGCCAGCAGTCAAACTGGGGGTGCCTACGAGCAGTACTTC
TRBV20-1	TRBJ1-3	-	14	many	CSAAGTYSGNTIYF	TGCAGTGCTGCCGGGACATACTCTGGAAACACCATATATTTT
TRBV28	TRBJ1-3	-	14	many	CASRTGSSGNTIYF	TGTGCCAGCAGGACAGGTAGCTCTGGAAACACCATATATTTT
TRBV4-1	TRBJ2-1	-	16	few	CASSQNGGPPYNEQFF	TGCGCCAGCAGCCAAAATGGGGGACCACCGTACAATGAGCAGTTCTTC
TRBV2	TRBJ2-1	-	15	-	CASSVSPSVYNEQFF	TGTGCCAGCAGTGTTTCTCCCAGCGTATACAATGAGCAGTTCTTC
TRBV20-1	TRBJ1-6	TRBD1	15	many	CSASSGTGIGSPLHF	TGCAGTGCGTCGTCAGGGACAGGGATCGGTTCACCCCTCCACTTT
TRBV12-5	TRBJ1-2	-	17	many	CASGMLSLQGKTYGYTF	TGTGCTAGTGGTATGTTGTCTTTGCAGGGAAAGACCTATGGCTACACCTTC
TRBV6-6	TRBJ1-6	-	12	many	CASNAYNSPLHF	TGTGCCAGCAACGCCTATAATTCACCCCTCCACTTT
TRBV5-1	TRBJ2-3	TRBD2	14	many	CASSGSGRTDTQYF	TGCGCCAGCAGCGGTAGCGGGAGAACAGATACGCAGTATTTT
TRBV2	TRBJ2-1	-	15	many	CASRETSSSYNEQFF	TGTGCCAGCAGAGAGACTTCTAGCTCCTACAATGAGCAGTTCTTC
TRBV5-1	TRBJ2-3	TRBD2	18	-	CASSHGTTSPRRTDTQYF	TGCGCCAGCAGCCACGGGACTACCTCCCCAAGAAGGACAGATACGCAGTATTTT
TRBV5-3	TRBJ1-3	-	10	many	CARSPNTIYF	TGTGCCAGAAGCCCGAACACCATATATTTT
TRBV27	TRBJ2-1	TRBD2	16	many	CASSLVVSSGGREQFF	TGTGCCAGCAGTTTAGTGGTCTCTAGCGGGGGGCGTGAGCAGTTCTTC
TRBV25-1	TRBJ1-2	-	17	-	CASSTMQELGKTYGYTF	TGTGCCAGCAGTACGATGCAAGAACTGGGAAAGACCTATGGCTACACCTTC
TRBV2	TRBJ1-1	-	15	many	CASSLEQGQNTEAFF	TGTGCCAGCTCCCTAGAGCAGGGCCAGAACACTGAAGCTTTCTTT
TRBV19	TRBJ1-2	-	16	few	CASSTEGGREGYGYTF	TGTGCCAGTAGTACCGAGGGCGGGAGAGAGGGCTATGGCTACACCTTC
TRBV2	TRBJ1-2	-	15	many	CASLNRDKANYGYTF	TGTGCCAGCTTGAACCGGGACAAAGCTAACTATGGCTACACCTTC
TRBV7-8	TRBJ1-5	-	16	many	CASRPGAGGSNQPQHF	TGTGCCAGCAGACCCGGTGCGGGAGGCAGCAATCAGCCCCAGCATTTT
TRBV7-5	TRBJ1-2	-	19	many	CISVPEEAGEVGKTYGYTF	-
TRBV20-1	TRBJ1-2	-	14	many	CSARAGLPSPIYTF	TGCAGTGCTAGAGCCGGACTGCCGAGTCCCATATACACCTTC